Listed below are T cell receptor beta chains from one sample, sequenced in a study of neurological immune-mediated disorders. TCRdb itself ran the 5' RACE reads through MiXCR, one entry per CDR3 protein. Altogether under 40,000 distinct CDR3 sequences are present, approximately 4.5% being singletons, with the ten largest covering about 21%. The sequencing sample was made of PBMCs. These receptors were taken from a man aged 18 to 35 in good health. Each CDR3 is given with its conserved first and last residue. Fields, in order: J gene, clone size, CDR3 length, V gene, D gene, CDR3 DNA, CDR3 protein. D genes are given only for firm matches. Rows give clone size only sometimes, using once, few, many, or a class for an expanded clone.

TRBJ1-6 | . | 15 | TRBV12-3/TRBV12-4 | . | TGTGCCAGCGCCATACGGTCCTCCTATAATTCACCCCTCCACTTT | CASAIRSSYNSPLHF
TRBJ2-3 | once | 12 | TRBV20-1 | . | TGCAGTGCTGGCGGGGCGGTGGATACGCAGTATTTT | CSAGGAVDTQYF
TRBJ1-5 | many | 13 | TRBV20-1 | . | TGCAGTGCTAGAGGGGGGGCTAATCAGCCCCAGCATTTT | CSARGGANQPQHF
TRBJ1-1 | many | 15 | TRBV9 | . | TGTGCCAGCAGCGTAGCAGGCGGGTCCTACACTGAAGCTTTCTTT | CASSVAGGSYTEAFF
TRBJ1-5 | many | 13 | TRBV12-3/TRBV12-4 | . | TGTGCCAGCAGTTTATGGGGCGGTCAGCCCCAGCATTTT | CASSLWGGQPQHF
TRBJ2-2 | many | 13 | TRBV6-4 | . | TGTGCCAGCAGTGCAGGGAACACCGGGGAGCTGTTTTTT | CASSAGNTGELFF
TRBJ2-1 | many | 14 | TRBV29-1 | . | TGCAGCGTCGACCAGGGAGACTTCTACAATGAGCAGTTCTTC | CSVDQGDFYNEQFF
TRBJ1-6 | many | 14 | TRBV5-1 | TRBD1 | TGCGCCAGTGGGCCGGGACAGGGGGATTCACCCCTCCACTTT | CASGPGQGDSPLHF
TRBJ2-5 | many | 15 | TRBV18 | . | TGTGCCAGCTCACCACCGGGGGCATGGGGAGAGACCCAGTACTTC | CASSPPGAWGETQYF
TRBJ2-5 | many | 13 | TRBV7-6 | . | TGTGCCAGCAGCTTATGGCCTGGGGAGACCCAGTACTTC | CASSLWPGETQYF
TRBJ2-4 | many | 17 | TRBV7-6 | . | TGTGCCAGCAGCCCACAGCCCGGAGGCCTAGCCAAAAACATTCAGTACTTC | CASSPQPGGLAKNIQYF
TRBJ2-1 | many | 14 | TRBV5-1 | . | TGCGCCAGCAGATCCTTGAGCTCCTACAATGAGCAGTTCTTC | CASRSLSSYNEQFF
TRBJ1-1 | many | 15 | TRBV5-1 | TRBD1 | TGCGCCAGCAGTTCTACTACAGGGGATATGGCTGAAGCTTTCTTT | CASSSTTGDMAEAFF
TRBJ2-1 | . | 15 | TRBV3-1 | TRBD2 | TGTGCCAGCAGCCAAGAACTAGCGGGGGGCCGTGAGCAGTTCTTC | CASSQELAGGREQFF
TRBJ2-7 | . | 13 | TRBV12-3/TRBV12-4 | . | TGTGCCAGCAGTCCCTCACAGGGATACGAGCAGTACTTC | CASSPSQGYEQYF
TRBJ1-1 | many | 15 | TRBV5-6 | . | TGTGCCAGCAGCTTTTTTCAGTTTGTGAACACTGAAGCTTTCTTT | CASSFFQFVNTEAFF
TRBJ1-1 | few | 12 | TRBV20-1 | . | TGCAGTGCCACTACTAGAGGCACTGAAGCTTTCTTT | CSATTRGTEAFF
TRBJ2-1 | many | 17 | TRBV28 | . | TGTGCCAGCAGTTCCGTTCGGGGGCTCCCCGTGGACAATGAGCAGTTCTTC | CASSSVRGLPVDNEQFF
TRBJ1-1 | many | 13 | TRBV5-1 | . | TGCGCCAGCAGCCGCGGGGGGACCACTGAAGCTTTCTTT | CASSRGGTTEAFF
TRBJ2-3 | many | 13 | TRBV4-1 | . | TGCGCCAGCGGAAGGGACTCCACAGATACGCAGTATTTT | CASGRDSTDTQYF
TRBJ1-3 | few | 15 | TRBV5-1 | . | TGCGCCAGCAGCTTTGGGGACCAGGGAGGAAACACCATATATTTT | CASSFGDQGGNTIYF
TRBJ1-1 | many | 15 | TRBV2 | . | TGTGCCAGCAGCGCGTTACCAGGCATGAACACTGAAGCTTTCTTT | CASSALPGMNTEAFF
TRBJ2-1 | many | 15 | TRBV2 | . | TGTGCCAGCAGTAGAGACAGTCGACGCTACAATGAGCAGTTCTTC | CASSRDSRRYNEQFF
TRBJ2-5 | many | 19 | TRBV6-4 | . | TGTGCCAGCAGTGATCATGATATCCCTGGGGGGTATATTGGAGAGACCCAGTACTTC | CASSDHDIPGGYIGETQYF
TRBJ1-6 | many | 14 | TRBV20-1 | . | TGCAGTGCTAGTAAGGGACAATATAATTCACCCCTCCACTTT | CSASKGQYNSPLHF
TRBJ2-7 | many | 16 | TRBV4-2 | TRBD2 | TGTGCCAGCAGCCAAGAGGCCCAGCGGGAATCCTACGAGCAGTACTTC | CASSQEAQRESYEQYF
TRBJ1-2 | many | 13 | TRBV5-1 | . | TGCGCCAGCAGCTTCAGTTCTCCATGGGGCTACACCTTC | CASSFSSPWGYTF
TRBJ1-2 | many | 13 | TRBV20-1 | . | TGCAGTGCCCCACCACAGCAGCCATATGGCTACACCTTC | CSAPPQQPYGYTF
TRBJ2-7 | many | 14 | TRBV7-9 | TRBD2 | TGTGCCAGCAGCTCCAGGACTAGCGGGGGCGAGCAGTACTTC | CASSSRTSGGEQYF
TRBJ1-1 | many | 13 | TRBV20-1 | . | TGCAGTGCTCCCCCGGGACAGAACACTGAAGCTTTCTTT | CSAPPGQNTEAFF
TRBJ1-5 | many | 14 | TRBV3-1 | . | TGTGCCAGCAGCCCCAGCCATCCCTATCAGCCCCAGCATTTT | CASSPSHPYQPQHF
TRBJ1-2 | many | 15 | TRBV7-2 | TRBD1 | TGTGCCAGCAGCCGACAGGGGGGGGGTAACTATGGCTACACCTTC | CASSRQGGGNYGYTF
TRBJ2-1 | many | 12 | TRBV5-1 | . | TGCGCCAGCAGCCTAGGACAGAATGAGCAGTTCTTC | CASSLGQNEQFF
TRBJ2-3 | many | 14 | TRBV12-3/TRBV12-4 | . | TGTGCCAGCAGTTTAGCCCCAGGGGTTGATACGCAGTATTTT | CASSLAPGVDTQYF
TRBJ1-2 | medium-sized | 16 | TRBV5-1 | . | TGCGCCAGCAGCCCCGTAGGTGGGCAAACTAACTATGGCTACACCTTC | CASSPVGGQTNYGYTF
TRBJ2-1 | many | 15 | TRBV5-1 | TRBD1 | TGCGCCAGCAGCTTGGCGCAGAACAGGGGTAATGAGCAGTTCTTC | CASSLAQNRGNEQFF